The subject of this entry is one TCR beta chain. CDR3 length: 16 amino acids. CDR1 is SGHNT, CDR2 YYREEE, per germline (reference sequence). The V end lost 7 bases, the J end lost 4 bases, and 22 bases lay between the germline ends. This sample stems from a study of shared clonotypes between healthy human individuals. The assay was immunoSEQ multiplex PCR, and TCRdb's table has in-frame clones only and misses some. The sample lists 2 million to 2.5 million clones; approximately 96% were seen once. The source is a man aged 18 to 29 in good health. The source material was naive CD4+ T cells sorted from blood. Subset defined: CD45RA+ positively selected. This chain connects TRBV5-4 to TRBJ2-3, with D possibly being TRBD1 or TRBD2 (6 bases each). CDR3 sequence: CASSTMGAQRADTQYF. DNA for the CDR3: TGTGCCAGCTCCACTATGGGGGCCCAGCGGGCAGATACGCAGTATTTT.